Below are 24 T cell receptor beta chains sequenced from a single sample in a study of blood T cell repertoires in COVID-19. Some clones are missing from TCRdb's copy, which holds only in-frame ones; the method was immunoSEQ multiplex PCR. The profile shows more than 250,000 clones, 70% to 90% of them singletons. The sample comprised PBMCs or T cells enriched from blood (not recorded which). These receptors all come from a woman in her twenties or thirties who had recovered from COVID-19.

The rearrangement links TRBV6-5 to TRBJ1-1; D gene uncertain. This CDR3 region has 15 residues. Per the germline V gene, CDR1 is MNHEY and CDR2 is SVGAGI. V shed 11 bases and J shed 7 bases, with 26 bases lying between them. The CDR3 DNA reads TGTGCCTCTAACGCCCGGTCGGGGTCGGCAGGTGAAGCTTTCTTT. Its translation is CASNARSGSAGEAFF.

This chain uses TRBV4-1 with TRBJ1-5; D is undetermined. Trimming left V 3 bases short and J 0 bases short, with 9 bases between. Germline V lookup: CDR1 MGHRA, CDR2 YSYEKL. This CDR3 is built from 15 residues. The chain's CDR3 is CASSQRGYSNQPQHF. DNA of the CDR3: TGCGCCAGCAGCCAGCGGGGATATAGCAATCAGCCCCAGCATTTT.

The rearrangement links TRBV29-1 to TRBJ1-1; the D gene is possibly TRBD1 (6 bases). The CDR3 is made up of 15 amino acids. V was trimmed by 5 bases and J by 0 bases, leaving 16 bases between them. Germline CDR1 SQVTM, CDR2 ANQGSEA. CDR3 coding DNA: TGCAGCGTTTCCCCCCGACAGGCCATGAACACTGAAGCTTTCTTT. This sequence encodes CSVSPRQAMNTEAFF.

This clone was seen more than once but under ten times. The CDR3 nucleotides read TGCGCCAGCAGTGATGGCAGGGGGCTGGGCTACACCTTC. Its protein product is CASSDGRGLGYTF. The J gene is TRBJ1-2, the V gene TRBV10-2; TRBD1 matches at 8 bases. This CDR3 region has 13 residues. Germline V gene sequence: CDR1 WSHSY, CDR2 SAAADI. V lost 3 bases, J lost 8 bases, and 5 bases stayed unmatched.

This clone was recorded a few times. The chain recombines TRBV4-3 with TRBJ1-2, with D unclear. The CDR3 has 14 amino acids. Trimming pared 1 base from V and 2 bases from J, leaving 8 bases between. Per the germline V gene, CDR1 is LGHNA and CDR2 is YSLEER. The CDR3 sequence is CASSQALENYGYTF. DNA for the CDR3: TGCGCCAGCAGCCAAGCTTTAGAGAACTATGGCTACACCTTC.

The gene calls are TRBV7-2 and TRBJ2-1; 9 nucleotides agree with TRBD2. Germline trimming cut 1 base from V and 4 bases from J; bases unmatched to any gene: 2. Germline V CDR1 and CDR2: SGHTA, FQGNSA. There are 15 residues in the CDR3. CDR3 amino acids: CASSLVAGGYNEQFF. The CDR3 DNA is TGTGCCAGCAGCTTAGTGGCGGGGGGGTACAATGAGCAGTTCTTC.

The CDR3 bases are TGTGCCAGCAGCCAAGAGGCTAGCGGGGGATCTACTTACGAGCAGTACTTC. This codes for CASSQEASGGSTYEQYF. The chain couples TRBV3-1 (or the pseudogene TRBV3-2) to TRBJ2-7, with TRBD2 identical over 10 bases. CDR1 is LGHDT, CDR2 YNNKEL, per germline (reference sequence). V gave up 0 bases and J gave up 4 bases; unmatched junction bases: 9. The CDR3 covers 17 residues.

The chain links TRBV28 to TRBJ2-1; 9 bases are a match to TRBD1. This CDR3 comprises 16 residues. Trimming at V came to 2 bases and at J to 5 bases, leaving 7 bases not matched to a gene. Germline CDR1 is MDHEN and CDR2 is SYDVKM. For the CDR3, the DNA is TGTGCCAGCAGTTTACCCGGACAGGGGAGACACAATGAGCAGTTCTTC. Translating it yields CASSLPGQGRHNEQFF. Using reference TRBV28 and TRBJ2-1 for the parts outside the CDR3, the full variable domain is DVKVTQSSRYLVKRTGEKVFLECVQDMDHENMFWYRQDPGLGLRLIYFSYDVKMKEKGDIPEGYSVSREKKERFSLILESASTNQTSMYLCASSLPGQGRHNEQFFGPGTRLTVL.

The rearrangement links TRBV7-8 to TRBJ2-5; 7 nucleotides line up with TRBD2. The CDR3 runs to 15 residues. V lost 2 bases and J lost 1; bases outside the gene matches: 4. Germline V gene lookup returns CDR1 SGHVS and CDR2 FQNEAQ. Here the CDR3 reads CASSLRRLAQETQYF. The CDR3 DNA follows: TGTGCCAGCAGCTTACGTCGACTAGCCCAAGAGACCCAGTACTTC.

The rearrangement uses TRBV10-3 and TRBJ1-1; possible D gene TRBD1, 5 bases. The V gene's germline CDR1 is ENHRY and CDR2 SYGVKD. This CDR3 has 13 amino acids. Trimming cost V 6 bases and J 0 bases, with 8 bases left between them. The CDR3 loop reads CAIRTGLNTEAFF. The CDR3 coding sequence is TGTGCCATCAGAACAGGATTGAACACTGAAGCTTTCTTT.

CDR3 amino acids: CASSISQTEAFF. CDR3 sequence (DNA): TGTGCCAGTAGTATTTCGCAGACTGAAGCTTTCTTT. This chain connects TRBV19 to TRBJ1-1; D is unclear. Germline values: CDR1 LNHDA, CDR2 SQIVND (reference sequence). The ends were cut back, 3 bases at V and 5 bases at J, with 7 bases in the middle. The CDR3 is made up of 12 amino acids.

CDR3 loop: CASSLPQGARSYGYTF. The CDR3 DNA reads as TGTGCCAGCAGCTTACCTCAGGGGGCGAGGAGCTATGGCTACACCTTC. The V call is TRBV7-2, the J call TRBJ1-2, with 8 bases matching TRBD1. Trimming took 2 bases from V and 4 from J; bases not matched to a gene: 9. The germline V gene has CDR1 SGHTA and CDR2 FQGNSA. This CDR3 comprises 16 residues.

The chain combines TRBV6-2 or TRBV6-3 with TRBJ1-3; D possibly corresponds to TRBD1 (6 bases). Germline V gene lookup returns CDR1 MNHEY and CDR2 SVGEGT. Trimming removed 6 bases from V and 7 bases from J, with 16 bases in between. The CDR3 spans 14 residues. The CDR3 DNA reads TGTGCCAGCAGCCAGCGACAGGTTGGGAACACCATATATTTT. Amino acid sequence: CASSQRQVGNTIYF.

This rearrangement joins TRBV5-4 to TRBJ1-2; D not resolved. V lost 3 bases and J 2 bases, leaving 8 bases between the germline ends. This CDR3 is built from 13 residues. CDR1 is SGHNT, CDR2 YYREEE, per germline (reference sequence). CDR3 region: CASSYAANYGYTF. In DNA, the CDR3 is TGTGCCAGCAGCTACGCGGCCAACTATGGCTACACCTTC.

This clone was counted between two and nine times. The V call is TRBV7-2, the J call TRBJ1-6; a weak D match, TRBD1 (5 bases). The CDR3 covers 15 residues. The V end lost 1 base, the J end lost 10 bases, and 14 bases lay between the germline ends. CDR1 is SGHTA and CDR2 is FQGNSA in the germline V gene. This CDR3 reads CASSLVGQGSSPLHF. Written as DNA, the CDR3 is TGTGCCAGCAGCTTAGTTGGGCAGGGCTCGTCACCCCTCCACTTT.

This clone was recorded once. The chain carries TRBV28 and TRBJ2-3; possibly TRBD1 for D (5 bases). Germline V gene lookup returns CDR1 MDHEN and CDR2 SYDVKM. CDR3 length: 18 residues. V lost 1 base and J 1 base, leaving 18 bases between the germline ends. The CDR3 loop is CASSLLGQGGKGTDTQYF. The CDR3 DNA sequence: TGTGCCAGCAGTTTATTGGGGCAGGGTGGTAAGGGCACAGATACGCAGTATTTT.

The rearrangement joins TRBV4-1 to TRBJ1-1; D not resolved. V was shortened by 1 base and J by 10 bases, with 10 bases between the two germline ends. This CDR3 has 12 residues. CDR1 is MGHRA and CDR2 is YSYEKL in the germline V gene. CDR3 DNA: TGCGCCAGCAGCCAAGTGGGAGTGGGAGCTTTCTTT. This sequence encodes CASSQVGVGAFF.

This clone was found many times. V gene TRBV7-8 combines with J gene TRBJ2-2; D gene unclear. The CDR3 has 12 residues. With 0 bases removed from V and 8 bases from J, the gap between germline ends came to 4 bases. CDR1 SGHVS and CDR2 FQNEAQ come from the germline V gene. CDR3 sequence: CASSLAGGELFF. In nucleotides, the CDR3 is TGTGCCAGCAGCTTAGCCGGTGGGGAGCTGTTTTTT.

DNA for the CDR3: TGTGCCAGCAGCTTCGGGGGGCTGACTGAAGCTTTCTTT. This translates into CASSFGGLTEAFF. V and J are TRBV7-2 and TRBJ1-1, with a weak D call TRBD1 (6 bases). V lost 3 bases to trimming and J lost 5 bases, with 10 bases between them. The CDR3 totals 13 residues. Germline CDR1 is SGHTA and CDR2 is FQGNSA.

The rearrangement links TRBV7-9 to TRBJ1-1, with TRBD1 matching 7 bases. CDR1 SEHNR and CDR2 FQNEAQ come from the germline V gene (reference sequence). Losses at the gene ends were 5 bases for V and 1 base for J; bases not matched to a gene: 4. This CDR3 is built from 14 residues. Here the CDR3 reads CASSPGGQNTEAFF. CDR3 nucleotides: TGTGCCAGCAGCCCAGGGGGACAGAACACTGAAGCTTTCTTT. The full variable domain, its missing parts supplied by reference TRBV7-9 and TRBJ1-1, is DTGVSQNPRHKITKRGQNVTFRCDPISEHNRLYWYRQTLGQGPEFLTYFQNEAQLEKSRLLSDRFSAERPKGSFSTLEIQRTEQGDSAMYLCASSPGGQNTEAFFGQGTRLTVV.

V is TRBV28 and J is TRBJ1-6; maybe TRBD1 (6 bases). This CDR3 has 16 residues. The V gene's germline CDR1 is MDHEN and CDR2 SYDVKM. The V and J ends lost 8 bases and 0 bases respectively, with 14 bases between them. In DNA, the CDR3 is TGTGCCAGCTGTGCATCGGACAGCTCCTATAATTCACCCCTCCACTTT. Encoded protein: CASCASDSSYNSPLHF.

The genes are TRBV28 and TRBJ1-6; the D is unclear. V was cut by 5 bases and J by 1 base, with 12 bases left in between. The V gene's germline CDR1 is MDHEN and CDR2 SYDVKM. The CDR3 has 16 residues. The CDR3 sequence: CASSPVGDSYNSPLHF. CDR3 coding DNA: TGTGCCAGCAGTCCCGTCGGGGATTCCTATAATTCACCCCTCCACTTT.

V gene TRBV4-1 combines with J gene TRBJ2-1; 9 nucleotides line up with TRBD2. Germline CDR1 is MGHRA and CDR2 is YSYEKL. V gave up 0 bases and J gave up 3 bases; unmatched junction bases: 6. The length of the CDR3 is 17 residues. In nucleotides, the CDR3 is TGCGCCAGCAGCCAAGAGGGGCGAGCGGGGGGCTACAATGAGCAGTTCTTC. This translates into CASSQEGRAGGYNEQFF.

The chain combines TRBV7-6 with TRBJ1-5; 7 bases align to TRBD1. This CDR3 comprises 17 residues. Germline-derived CDR1 and CDR2 are SGHVS and FNYEAQ. V trimming: 1 base; J trimming: 7 bases; junction bases outside the gene matches: 13. CDR3 DNA sequence: TGTGCCAGCAGCTTAGACCCCCCCAGACAGGGCGGCCAGCCCCAGCATTTT. Encoded protein: CASSLDPPRQGGQPQHF.